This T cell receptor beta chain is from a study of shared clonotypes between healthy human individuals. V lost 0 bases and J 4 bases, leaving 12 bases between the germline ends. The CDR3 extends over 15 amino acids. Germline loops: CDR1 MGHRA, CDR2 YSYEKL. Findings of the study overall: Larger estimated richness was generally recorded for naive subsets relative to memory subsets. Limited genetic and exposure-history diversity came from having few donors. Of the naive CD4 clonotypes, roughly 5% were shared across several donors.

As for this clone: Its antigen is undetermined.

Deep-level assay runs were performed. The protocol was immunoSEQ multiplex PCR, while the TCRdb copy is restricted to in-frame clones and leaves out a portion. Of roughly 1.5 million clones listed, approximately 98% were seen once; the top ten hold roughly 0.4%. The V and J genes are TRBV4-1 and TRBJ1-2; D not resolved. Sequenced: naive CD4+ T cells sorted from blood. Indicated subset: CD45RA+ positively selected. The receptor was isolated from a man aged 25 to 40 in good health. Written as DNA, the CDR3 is TGCGCCAGCAGCCAAGATAAAGGGATGCCCTATGGCTACACCTTC. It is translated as CASSQDKGMPYGYTF.